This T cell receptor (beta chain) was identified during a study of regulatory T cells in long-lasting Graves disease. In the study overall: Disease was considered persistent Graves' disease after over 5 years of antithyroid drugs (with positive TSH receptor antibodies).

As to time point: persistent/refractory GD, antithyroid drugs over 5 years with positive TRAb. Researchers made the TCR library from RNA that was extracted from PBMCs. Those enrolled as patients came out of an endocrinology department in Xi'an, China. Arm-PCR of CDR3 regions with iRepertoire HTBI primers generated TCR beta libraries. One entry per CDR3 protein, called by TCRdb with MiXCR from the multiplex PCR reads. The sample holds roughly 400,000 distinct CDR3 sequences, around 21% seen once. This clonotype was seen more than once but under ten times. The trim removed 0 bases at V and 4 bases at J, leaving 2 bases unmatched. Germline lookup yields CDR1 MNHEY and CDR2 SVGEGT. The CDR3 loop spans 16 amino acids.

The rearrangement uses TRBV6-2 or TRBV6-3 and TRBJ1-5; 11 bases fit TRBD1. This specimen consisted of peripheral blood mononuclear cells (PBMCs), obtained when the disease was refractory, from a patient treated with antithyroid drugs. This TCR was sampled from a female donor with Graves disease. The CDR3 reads CASSYSGQGANQPQHF. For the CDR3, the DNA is TGTGCCAGCAGTTACTCTGGACAGGGGGCTAATCAGCCCCAGCATTTT.